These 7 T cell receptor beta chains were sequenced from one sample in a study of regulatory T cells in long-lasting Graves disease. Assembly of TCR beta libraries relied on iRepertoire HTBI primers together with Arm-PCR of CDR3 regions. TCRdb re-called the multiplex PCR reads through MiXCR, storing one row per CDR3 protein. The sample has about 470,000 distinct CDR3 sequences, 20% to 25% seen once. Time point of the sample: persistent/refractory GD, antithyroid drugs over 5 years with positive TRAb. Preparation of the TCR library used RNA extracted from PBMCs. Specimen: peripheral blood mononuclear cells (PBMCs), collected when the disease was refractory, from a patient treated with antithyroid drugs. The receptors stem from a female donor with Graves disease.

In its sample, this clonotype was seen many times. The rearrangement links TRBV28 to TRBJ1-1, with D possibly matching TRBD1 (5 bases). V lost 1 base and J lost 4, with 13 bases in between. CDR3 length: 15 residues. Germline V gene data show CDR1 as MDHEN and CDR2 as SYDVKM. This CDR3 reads CASSLSRVESTEAFF. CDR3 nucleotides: TGTGCCAGCAGTTTATCCAGGGTTGAAAGCACTGAAGCTTTCTTT.

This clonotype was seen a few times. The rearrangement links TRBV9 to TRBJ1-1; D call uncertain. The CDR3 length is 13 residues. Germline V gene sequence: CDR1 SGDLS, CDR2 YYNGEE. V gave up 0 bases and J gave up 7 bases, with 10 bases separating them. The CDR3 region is CASSVGTDIEAFF. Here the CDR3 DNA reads TGTGCCAGCAGCGTAGGAACGGATATTGAAGCTTTCTTT.

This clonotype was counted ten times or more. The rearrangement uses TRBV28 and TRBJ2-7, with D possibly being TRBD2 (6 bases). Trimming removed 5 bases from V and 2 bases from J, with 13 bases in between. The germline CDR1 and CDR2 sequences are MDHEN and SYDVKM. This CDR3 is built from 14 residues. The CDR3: CASSLRGTPYEQYF. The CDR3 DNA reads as TGTGCCAGCAGTCTTCGGGGGACTCCCTACGAGCAGTACTTC.

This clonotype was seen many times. This chain's CDR3 is CASSLSSLGSNQPQHF. The CDR3 DNA reads as TGTGCCAGCAGTTTATCCTCTCTGGGGAGCAATCAGCCCCAGCATTTT. The rearrangement joins TRBV27 to TRBJ1-5; no definite D call. The CDR3 runs to 16 residues. The germline gives CDR1 MNHEY, CDR2 SMNVEV (reference sequence). Trimming removed 0 bases at V and 1 base at J, with 10 bases between.

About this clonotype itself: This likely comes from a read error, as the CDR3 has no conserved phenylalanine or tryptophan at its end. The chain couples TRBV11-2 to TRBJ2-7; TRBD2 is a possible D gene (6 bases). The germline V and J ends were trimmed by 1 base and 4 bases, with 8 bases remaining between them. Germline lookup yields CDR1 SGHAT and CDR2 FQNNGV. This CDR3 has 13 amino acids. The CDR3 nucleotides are TGTGCCAGCAGCTTAGCGGGACTTTACGAGCAGTACCTC. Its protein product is CASSLAGLYEQYL.

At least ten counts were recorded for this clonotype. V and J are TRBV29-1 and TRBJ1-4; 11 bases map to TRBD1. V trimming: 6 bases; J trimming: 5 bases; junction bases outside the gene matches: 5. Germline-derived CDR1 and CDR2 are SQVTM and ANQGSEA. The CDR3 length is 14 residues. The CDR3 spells CSVGQGEINEKLFF. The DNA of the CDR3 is TGCAGCGTGGGACAGGGGGAAATAAATGAAAAACTGTTTTTT. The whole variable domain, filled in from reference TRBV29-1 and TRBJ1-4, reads SAVISQKPSRDICQRGTSLTIQCQVDSQVTMMFWYRQQPGQSLTLIATANQGSEATYESGFVIDKFPISRPNLTFSTLTVSNMSPEDSSIYLCSVGQGEINEKLFFGSGTQLSVL.

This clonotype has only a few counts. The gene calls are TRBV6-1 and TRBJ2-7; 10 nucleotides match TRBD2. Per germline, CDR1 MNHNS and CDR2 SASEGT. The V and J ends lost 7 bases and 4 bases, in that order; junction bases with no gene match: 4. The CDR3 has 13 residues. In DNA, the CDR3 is TGTGCCAGCACTCTAGCGGGAGTTTACGAGCAGTACTTC. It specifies CASTLAGVYEQYF.